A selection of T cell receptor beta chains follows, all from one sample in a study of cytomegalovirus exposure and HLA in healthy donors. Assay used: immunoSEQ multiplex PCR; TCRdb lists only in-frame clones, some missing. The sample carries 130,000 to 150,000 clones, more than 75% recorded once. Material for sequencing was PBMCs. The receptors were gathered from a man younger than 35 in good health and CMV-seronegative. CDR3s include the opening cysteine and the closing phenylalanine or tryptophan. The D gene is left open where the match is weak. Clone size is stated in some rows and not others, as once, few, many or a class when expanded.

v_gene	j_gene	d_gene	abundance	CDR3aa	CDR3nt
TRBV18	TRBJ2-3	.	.	CASSPSVQVVTDTQYF	TGTGCCAGCTCACCTTCGGTCCAGGTAGTCACAGATACGCAGTATTTT
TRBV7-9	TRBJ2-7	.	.	CASSLSMGGEQYF	TGTGCCAGCAGCTTAAGTATGGGAGGCGAGCAGTACTTC
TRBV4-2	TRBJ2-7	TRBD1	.	CASSALGQGGYEQYF	TGTGCCAGCAGCGCCTTGGGACAGGGTGGCTACGAGCAGTACTTC
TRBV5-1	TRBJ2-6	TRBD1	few	CASRRTGDSGANVLTF	TGCGCCAGCAGACGAACAGGGGACTCTGGGGCCAACGTCCTGACTTTC
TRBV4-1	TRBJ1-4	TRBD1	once	CASTQGPDRAATNEKLFF	TGCGCCAGCACCCAAGGGCCGGACAGGGCTGCAACTAATGAAAAACTGTTTTTT
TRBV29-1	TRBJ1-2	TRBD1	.	CSVEGDRGRGYTF	TGCAGCGTTGAGGGCGACAGGGGGCGAGGCTACACCTTC
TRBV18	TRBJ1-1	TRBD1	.	CASSPLTGRAKSGVAFF	TGTGCCAGCTCACCCCTGACAGGGCGTGCTAAATCGGGCGTAGCTTTCTTT
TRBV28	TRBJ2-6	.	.	CASMRSGANVLTF	TGTGCCAGCATGAGGTCTGGGGCCAACGTCCTGACTTTC
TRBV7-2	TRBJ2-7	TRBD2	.	CASSSRSGGASYEQYF	TGTGCCAGCAGCTCCAGAAGCGGGGGGGCCTCCTACGAGCAGTACTTC
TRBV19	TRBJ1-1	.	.	CASSPGGGNTEAFF	TGTGCCAGTAGCCCCGGGGGGGGAAACACTGAAGCTTTCTTT
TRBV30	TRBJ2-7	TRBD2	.	CAWSVRRLAGVEQYF	TGTGCCTGGAGTGTAAGACGGCTAGCGGGAGTCGAGCAGTACTTC
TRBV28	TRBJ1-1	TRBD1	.	CASSSPTSTGGATEAFF	TGTGCCAGCAGTTCTCCGACGTCTACAGGGGGAGCCACTGAAGCTTTCTTT
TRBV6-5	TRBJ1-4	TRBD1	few	CASTSLRGPNEKLFF	TGTGCCAGCACCTCACTCAGGGGGCCGAATGAAAAACTGTTTTTT
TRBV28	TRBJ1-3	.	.	CASSLYRTPRGNTIYF	TGTGCCAGCAGTTTATACCGTACCCCACGGGGAAACACCATATATTTT
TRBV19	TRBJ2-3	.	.	CASSTLGASTDTQYF	TGTGCCAGTAGTACCCTGGGGGCTAGCACAGATACGCAGTATTTT
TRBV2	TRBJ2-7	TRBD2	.	CASSEAGGPPEQYF	TGTGCCAGCAGTGAGGCGGGAGGGCCCCCCGAGCAGTACTTC
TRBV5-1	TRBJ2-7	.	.	CASSLPLGEVVYEQYF	TGCGCCAGCAGCTTACCGCTCGGGGAGGTGGTTTACGAGCAGTACTTC
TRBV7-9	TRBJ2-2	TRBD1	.	CASSRGDRGPSGELFF	TGTGCCAGCAGCAGGGGGGACAGGGGGCCATCAGGGGAGCTGTTTTTT
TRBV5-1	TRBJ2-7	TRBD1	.	CASSSGQGYEQYF	TGCGCCAGCAGCTCGGGACAGGGTTACGAGCAGTACTTC
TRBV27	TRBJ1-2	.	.	CASSNSGLSQYGYTF	TGTGCCAGCAGCAATTCAGGGCTTTCACAATATGGCTACACCTTC
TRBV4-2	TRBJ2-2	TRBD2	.	CASSPRSGGANTGELFF	TGTGCCAGCAGCCCCAGGTCGGGGGGAGCGAACACCGGGGAGCTGTTTTTT
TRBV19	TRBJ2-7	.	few	CASSEDSLHEQYF	TGTGCCAGTAGCGAGGACAGCCTCCACGAGCAGTACTTC
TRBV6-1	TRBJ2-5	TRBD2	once	CASRKGLVGQETQYF	TGTGCCAGCAGGAAGGGACTAGTAGGACAAGAGACCCAGTACTTC
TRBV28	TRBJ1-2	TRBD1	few	CASSFSDRAGYGYTF	TGTGCCAGCAGTTTCTCAGACAGGGCGGGCTATGGCTACACCTTC
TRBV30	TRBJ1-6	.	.	CAWSVAFAGPLHF	TGTGCCTGGAGTGTAGCCTTCGCCGGACCCCTCCACTTT
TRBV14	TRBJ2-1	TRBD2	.	CASSQGLAGDRTGNNEQFF	TGTGCCAGCAGCCAAGGGCTAGCGGGGGACCGGACGGGCAACAATGAGCAGTTCTTC
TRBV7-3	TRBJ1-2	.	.	CASSFTGGDGYTF	TGTGCCAGCAGCTTCACAGGTGGGGATGGCTACACCTTC
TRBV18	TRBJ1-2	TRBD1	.	CASSPTKGQGAAGYTF	TGTGCCAGCTCACCAACTAAGGGACAGGGGGCAGCTGGCTACACCTTC
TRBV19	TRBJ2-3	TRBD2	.	CASSIASGLSTDTQYF	TGTGCCAGTAGTATCGCTAGCGGACTTAGCACAGATACGCAGTATTTT
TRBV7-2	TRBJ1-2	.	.	CASSPSPGALYGYTF	TGTGCCAGCAGCCCATCCCCAGGGGCCCTCTATGGCTACACCTTC
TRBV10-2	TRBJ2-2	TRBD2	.	CASSESRTSAYTGELFF	TGCGCCAGCAGTGAGTCTAGGACTAGCGCCTACACCGGGGAGCTGTTTTTT
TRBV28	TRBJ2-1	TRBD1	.	CASSPERGTVYNEQFF	TGTGCCAGCAGTCCAGAAAGAGGGACAGTATACAATGAGCAGTTCTTC
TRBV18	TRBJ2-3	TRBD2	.	CASSSLAGGLTDTQYF	TGTGCCAGCTCATCTCTAGCGGGGGGACTCACAGATACGCAGTATTTT
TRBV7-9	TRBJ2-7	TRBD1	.	CASSLPRDREGSYEQYF	TGTGCCAGCAGCTTACCCCGGGACAGGGAAGGCTCCTACGAGCAGTACTTC
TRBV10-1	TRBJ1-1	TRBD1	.	CASRGQANTEAFF	TGCGCCAGCAGGGGACAGGCGAACACTGAAGCTTTCTTT
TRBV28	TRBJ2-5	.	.	CASSPVGETQYF	TGTGCCAGCAGCCCGGTCGGTGAGACCCAGTACTTC
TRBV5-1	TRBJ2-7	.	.	CASSLAGEGYEQYF	TGCGCCAGCAGCTTGGCAGGGGAGGGCTACGAGCAGTACTTC
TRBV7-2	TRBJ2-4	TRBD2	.	CASSLAFTSVGLNQKNIQYF	TGTGCCAGCAGCTTAGCGTTTACTAGCGTCGGGCTTAACCAGAAAAACATTCAGTACTTC
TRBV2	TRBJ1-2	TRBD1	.	CASSEGGTGGARGYTF	TGTGCCAGCAGTGAAGGGGGGACAGGGGGCGCGAGGGGCTACACCTTC
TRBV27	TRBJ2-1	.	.	CASSALGGSNEQFF	TGTGCCAGCAGTGCTCTCGGAGGGTCAAATGAGCAGTTCTTC
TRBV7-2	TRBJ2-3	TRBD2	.	CASSPENGLASDTQYF	TGTGCCAGCAGCCCTGAAAATGGACTAGCCTCAGATACGCAGTATTTT
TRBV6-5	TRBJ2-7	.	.	CASSYGQGPYEQYF	TGTGCCAGCAGTTACGGTCAGGGCCCCTACGAGCAGTACTTC
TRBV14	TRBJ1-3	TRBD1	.	CASSRGQGAGNTIYF	TGTGCCAGCAGCCGCGGACAGGGAGCTGGAAACACCATATATTTT
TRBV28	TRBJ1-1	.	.	CASSPDRLATEAFF	TGTGCCAGCAGCCCAGACAGGTTGGCCACTGAAGCTTTCTTT
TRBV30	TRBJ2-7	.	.	CAWSSKRATVNLYEQYF	TGTGCCTGGAGTTCTAAGCGCGCGACAGTCAATCTCTACGAGCAGTACTTC
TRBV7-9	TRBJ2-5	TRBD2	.	CASSAELAETQYF	TGTGCCAGCAGCGCCGAACTAGCGGAGACCCAGTACTTC
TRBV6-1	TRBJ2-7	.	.	CASSESGQTAYEQYF	TGTGCCAGCAGTGAATCTGGACAGACAGCCTACGAGCAGTACTTC
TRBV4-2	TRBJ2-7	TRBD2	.	CASSQGLAGAESPYEQYF	TGTGCCAGCAGCCAGGGACTAGCGGGAGCAGAGTCCCCCTACGAGCAGTACTTC
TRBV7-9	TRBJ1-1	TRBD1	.	CASSLARQGGTEAFF	TGTGCCAGCAGCTTAGCGCGGCAGGGGGGAACTGAAGCTTTCTTT
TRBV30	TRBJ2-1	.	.	CAWSAFAEQFF	TGTGCCTGGAGCGCATTCGCGGAGCAGTTCTTC
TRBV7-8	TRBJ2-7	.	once	CASSYELGSSYEQYF	TGTGCCAGCAGCTACGAGTTAGGTAGCTCCTACGAGCAGTACTTC
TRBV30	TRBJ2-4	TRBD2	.	CASRGGGRSLRDIQYF	TGTGCCTCCCGGGGTGGCGGGAGGTCGCTGAGGGACATTCAGTACTTC
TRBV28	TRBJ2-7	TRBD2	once	CASSYLGGNSYEQYF	TGTGCCAGCAGTTATTTGGGGGGGAACTCCTACGAGCAGTACTTC
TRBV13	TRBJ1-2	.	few	CASSLVPGDYGYTF	TGTGCCAGCAGCTTAGTACCCGGAGACTATGGCTACACCTTC
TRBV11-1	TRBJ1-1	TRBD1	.	CASSLSGTGAIYTEAFF	TGTGCCAGCAGCCTGTCCGGGACAGGGGCGATTTACACTGAAGCTTTCTTT
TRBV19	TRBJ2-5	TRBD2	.	CASSRPPLLAGVRETQYF	TGTGCCAGTAGCCGCCCCCCCCTACTAGCGGGGGTCCGAGAGACCCAGTACTTC
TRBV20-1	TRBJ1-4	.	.	CSARANEKLFF	TGCAGTGCCAGGGCTAATGAAAAACTGTTTTTT